A selection of T cell receptor beta chains follows, all from one sample in a study of T cell responses to AZD1222 COVID-19 vaccine. The repertoire was sequenced with immunoSEQ multiplex PCR; TCRdb's copy has only in-frame clones and lacks some. The sample has 180,000 or so clones, about 88% seen once. The sequencing here drew on peripheral blood, taken 28 days after the second AZD1222 dose. These receptor sequences come from an adult who received the AZD1222 COVID-19 vaccine. CDR3s include the opening cysteine and the closing phenylalanine or tryptophan. The D gene is left open where the match is weak. Only some rows state a clone size, as once, few, many or a class for expanded clones.

CDR3 protein: CASSFQQSSYEQYF
CDR3 DNA: TGTGCCAGCAGCTTTCAGCAGAGCTCCTACGAGCAGTACTTC
clone size: .
V gene: TRBV5-6
J gene: TRBJ2-7
D gene: .

CDR3 protein: CASRSDGKNSPLHF
CDR3 DNA: TGCGCCAGCAGGTCGGACGGGAAAAATTCACCCCTCCACTTT
clone size: few
V gene: TRBV10-2
J gene: TRBJ1-6
D gene: .

CDR3 protein: CASSQDGVGYEQETQYF
CDR3 DNA: TGCGCCAGCAGCCAAGATGGGGTGGGGTACGAACAAGAGACCCAGTACTTC
clone size: .
V gene: TRBV4-1
J gene: TRBJ2-5
D gene: .

CDR3 protein: CATRPTYNEQFF
CDR3 DNA: TGTGCCACCCGGCCGACCTACAATGAGCAGTTCTTC
clone size: .
V gene: TRBV6-5
J gene: TRBJ2-1
D gene: .

CDR3 protein: CASSPSPETQYF
CDR3 DNA: TGTGCCAGCTCCCCGTCACCCGAGACCCAGTACTTC
clone size: .
V gene: TRBV18
J gene: TRBJ2-5
D gene: .

CDR3 protein: CASSPPRLGFADTQYF
CDR3 DNA: TGTGCCAGCTCACCACCCCGACTAGGGTTCGCAGATACGCAGTATTTT
clone size: .
V gene: TRBV18
J gene: TRBJ2-3
D gene: .

CDR3 protein: CASSLSGDTQYF
CDR3 DNA: TGTGCCAGCAGCTTGTCAGGCGATACGCAGTATTTT
clone size: .
V gene: TRBV5-4
J gene: TRBJ2-3
D gene: .

CDR3 protein: CASSPEVETQYF
CDR3 DNA: TGTGCCAGCTCACCAGAGGTAGAGACCCAGTACTTC
clone size: .
V gene: TRBV18
J gene: TRBJ2-5
D gene: .

CDR3 protein: CASSLVLAGYTDTQYF
CDR3 DNA: TGTGCCAGCAGCTTGGTTCTAGCGGGGTACACAGATACGCAGTATTTT
clone size: .
V gene: TRBV5-6
J gene: TRBJ2-3
D gene: TRBD2

CDR3 protein: CASSLAAGSGTEAFF
CDR3 DNA: TGTGCCAGCAGCTTAGCGGCAGGCTCGGGCACTGAAGCTTTCTTT
clone size: few
V gene: TRBV7-2
J gene: TRBJ1-1
D gene: .

CDR3 protein: CATSDLQGDSTDTQYF
CDR3 DNA: TGTGCCACCAGTGATTTGCAGGGAGACTCCACAGATACGCAGTATTTT
clone size: few
V gene: TRBV24-1
J gene: TRBJ2-3
D gene: .

CDR3 protein: CASSPPPGRGRDGYTF
CDR3 DNA: TGTGCCAGCAGCCCTCCCCCGGGCAGGGGAAGGGATGGCTACACCTTC
clone size: .
V gene: TRBV7-2
J gene: TRBJ1-2
D gene: .

CDR3 protein: CASSQDGTGSEQYF
CDR3 DNA: TGCGCCAGCAGCCAAGATGGGACAGGGAGCGAGCAGTACTTC
clone size: .
V gene: TRBV4-3
J gene: TRBJ2-7
D gene: TRBD1

CDR3 protein: CASSLDRKGIADTQYF
CDR3 DNA: TGTGCCAGCAGCTTAGACCGTAAGGGTATCGCAGATACGCAGTATTTT
clone size: once
V gene: TRBV7-8
J gene: TRBJ2-3
D gene: .

CDR3 protein: CASSFQGATNEKLFF
CDR3 DNA: TGTGCCAGTAGTTTCCAGGGGGCAACTAATGAAAAACTGTTTTTT
clone size: .
V gene: TRBV19
J gene: TRBJ1-4
D gene: TRBD1

CDR3 protein: CASSARDRDLNYGYTF
CDR3 DNA: TGTGCCAGTAGTGCCCGGGACAGGGATCTTAACTATGGCTACACCTTC
clone size: .
V gene: TRBV19
J gene: TRBJ1-2
D gene: TRBD1

CDR3 protein: CASSPVPDYEQYF
CDR3 DNA: TGTGCCAGCAGCCCCGTCCCCGACTACGAGCAGTACTTC
clone size: .
V gene: TRBV7-9
J gene: TRBJ2-7
D gene: .

CDR3 protein: CASSLSPSGSYEQYF
CDR3 DNA: TGTGCCAGCAGTTTATCGCCTAGCGGGAGCTACGAGCAGTACTTC
clone size: .
V gene: TRBV27
J gene: TRBJ2-7
D gene: TRBD2

CDR3 protein: CASSEGLAGGSEQFF
CDR3 DNA: TGTGCCAGCAGCGAGGGACTAGCGGGAGGGAGTGAGCAGTTCTTC
clone size: .
V gene: TRBV2
J gene: TRBJ2-1
D gene: TRBD2

CDR3 protein: CASSYMSPGWTGANVLTF
CDR3 DNA: TGTGCCAGCAGTTACATGTCTCCGGGTTGGACTGGGGCCAACGTCCTGACTTTC
clone size: .
V gene: TRBV6-2/TRBV6-3
J gene: TRBJ2-6
D gene: .

CDR3 protein: CASSLSARTDTQYF
CDR3 DNA: TGTGCCAGCAGCTTGTCAGCGCGCACAGATACGCAGTATTTT
clone size: .
V gene: TRBV11-2
J gene: TRBJ2-3
D gene: .